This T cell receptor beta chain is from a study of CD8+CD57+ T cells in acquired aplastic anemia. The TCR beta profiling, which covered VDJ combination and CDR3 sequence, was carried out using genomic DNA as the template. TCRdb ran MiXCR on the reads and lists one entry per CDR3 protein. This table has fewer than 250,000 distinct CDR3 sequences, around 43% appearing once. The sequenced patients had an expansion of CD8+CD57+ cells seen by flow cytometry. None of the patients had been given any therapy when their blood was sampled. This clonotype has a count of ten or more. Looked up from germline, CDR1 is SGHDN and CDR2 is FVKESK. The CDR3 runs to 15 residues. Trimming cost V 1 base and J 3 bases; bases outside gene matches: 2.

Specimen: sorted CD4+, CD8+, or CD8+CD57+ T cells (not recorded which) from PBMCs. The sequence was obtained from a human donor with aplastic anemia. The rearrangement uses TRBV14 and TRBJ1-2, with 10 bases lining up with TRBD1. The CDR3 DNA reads TGTGCCAGCAGCCAAGGGACAGGGGGTTACTATGGCTACACCTTC. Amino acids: CASSQGTGGYYGYTF.